The 13 T cell receptor beta chains reported below all come from one sample, sequenced in a study of STAT5B mutations in CD4+ large granular lymphocyte leukemia. Here immunoSEQ multiplex PCR was the method, and the copy in TCRdb shows in-frame clones only, minus some. The sample has 25,000 to 35,000 clones, 70% to 75% seen once. Sequencing was performed on CD4+ T cells from blood buffy coats. The origin of the receptors is a human donor in good health.

For this clone: At the DNA level, this CDR3 is encoded by other sequences in the same sample as well. The genes are TRBV5-1 and TRBJ1-2; 8 nucleotides line up with TRBD1. CDR1 and CDR2 (germline): SGHRS, YFSETQ. J gave up 4 bases and V 4 bases, and 9 bases lay outside the gene matches. The CDR3 runs 15 residues. CDR3 coding DNA: TGCGCCAGCAGCCCTACCGGACAGGGAACCTATGGCTACACCTTC. Amino acids: CASSPTGQGTYGYTF.

The V gene is TRBV11-1, the J gene TRBJ2-2; TRBD2 might be the D (5 bases). V was trimmed by 0 bases and J by 5 bases, leaving 16 bases between them. The CDR3 spans 17 residues. CDR1 SGHAT and CDR2 FQDESV come from the germline V gene (reference sequence). The CDR3 bases are TGTGCCAGCAGCTTAGCGCTAATTATGGGGAGTACCGGGGAGCTGTTTTTT. This gives the protein CASSLALIMGSTGELFF.

This sequence joins TRBV30 and TRBJ1-3; TRBD1 is a possible D gene (5 bases). The CDR3 covers 14 residues. Per the germline V gene, CDR1 is GTSNPN and CDR2 is SVGIG (reference sequence). The ends were cut back, 3 bases at V and 0 bases at J, with 9 bases in the middle. CDR3 loop: CAWSRQFSGNTIYF. The CDR3 DNA reads TGTGCCTGGAGCCGACAGTTCTCTGGAAACACCATATATTTT.

This chain links TRBV5-4 with TRBJ1-2, with D tentatively TRBD1 (6 bases). The CDR3 is 13 amino acids. The germline CDR1 and CDR2 sequences are SGHNT and YYREEE (reference sequence). V shed 3 bases and J shed 6 bases, with 12 bases lying between them. The chain's CDR3 is CASSYDRRNGYTF. The CDR3 bases are TGTGCCAGCAGCTATGACAGGAGGAATGGCTACACCTTC.

This clone was observed once. The genes are TRBV7-2 and TRBJ2-7, with D unresolved. V was pared by 1 base and J by 1 base, with 11 bases between. CDR1 is SGHTA, CDR2 FQGNSA, per germline. This CDR3 has 15 amino acids. The CDR3 region has the DNA TGTGCCAGCAGCTTAGGTGGCGTAGGATCCTACGAGCAGTACTTC. Translated, it gives CASSLGGVGSYEQYF.

J is TRBJ1-1 and V is TRBV28; D unclear. Germline assignment: CDR1 MDHEN and CDR2 SYDVKM. The CDR3 loop spans 11 amino acids. V was cut by 7 bases and J by 2 bases, with 5 bases left in between. Written as DNA, the CDR3 is TGTGCCAGCAACTCAAACACTGAAGCTTTCTTT. Translation: CASNSNTEAFF.

The CDR3 DNA sequence: TGTGCCTGGAGTGAGGTTGTCGGTAGTGGAAACACCATATATTTT. This translates into CAWSEVVGSGNTIYF. The chain is built from TRBV30 and TRBJ1-3; D is ambiguous. CDR3 length: 15 amino acids. In germline, CDR1 is GTSNPN, CDR2 SVGIG (reference sequence). V gave up 1 base and J gave up 3 bases, with 13 bases separating them. Full variable domain (outside the CDR3, taken from reference TRBV30 and TRBJ1-3): SQTIHQWPATLVQPVGSPLSLECTVEGTSNPNLYWYRQAAGRGLQLLFYSVGIGQISSEVPQNLSASRPQDRQFILSSKKLLLSDSGFYLCAWSEVVGSGNTIYFGEGSWLTVV.

The chain employs TRBV5-4 and TRBJ2-5; the match to TRBD1 covers 9 bases. J lost 4 bases, V lost 0 bases, and 4 bases had no gene match. Germline V gene data show CDR1 as SGHNT and CDR2 as YYREEE (reference sequence). The CDR3 contains 15 residues. The CDR3 sequence: CASSLDRGRIETQYF. In DNA, the CDR3 is TGTGCCAGCAGCTTGGACAGGGGGCGTATAGAGACCCAGTACTTC.

V gene TRBV5-4 combines with J gene TRBJ2-1; 8 nucleotides match TRBD2. Trimming took 0 bases from V and 13 from J; bases not matched to a gene: 15. CDR3 size: 16 residues. Germline CDR1 SGHNT, CDR2 YYREEE (reference sequence). CDR3 in DNA: TGTGCCAGCAGCTTGGCCGGATCGTTTGAGCGGGGGAGCCAGTTCTTC. Its protein product is CASSLAGSFERGSQFF.

The V call is TRBV7-8, the J call TRBJ1-1, with D hard to call. Germline V CDR1 and CDR2: SGHVS, FQNEAQ. This CDR3 comprises 15 residues. Trimming removed 5 bases at V and 1 base at J, with 14 bases between. Here the CDR3 reads CASSLQPRENTEAFF. The CDR3 DNA reads TGTGCCAGCAGCCTACAACCAAGAGAGAACACTGAAGCTTTCTTT.

The sample holds a few counts of this clone. The chain recombines TRBV4-1 with TRBJ2-2; possible D gene TRBD2, 6 bases. CDR1 MGHRA and CDR2 YSYEKL come from the germline V gene. Between the trimmed V and J ends, which lost 2 bases and 5 bases, there was a span of 15 bases. The CDR3 is made up of 16 amino acids. Here the CDR3 reads CASSQTGRLSTGELFF. CDR3 nucleotide sequence: TGCGCCAGCAGCCAAACGGGGAGGTTGTCAACCGGGGAGCTGTTTTTT.

This chain links TRBV30 with TRBJ2-1; D is uncertain. The CDR3 spans 13 residues. The germline CDR1 and CDR2 sequences are GTSNPN and SVGIG (reference sequence). With 1 base removed from V and 4 bases from J, the gap between germline ends came to 8 bases. The CDR3 coding sequence is TGTGCCTGGAGTGGGAGCCTGTACAATGAGCAGTTCTTC. This encodes CAWSGSLYNEQFF.

The gene calls are TRBV7-8 and TRBJ2-2, with TRBD2 matching 8 bases. Germline CDR1 reads SGHVS; CDR2 reads FQNEAQ. Germline trimming cut 5 bases from V and 5 bases from J; bases unmatched to any gene: 7. This CDR3 spans 15 amino acids. The CDR3 loop is CASSPTGTRTGELFF. The CDR3 DNA sequence: TGTGCCAGCAGCCCTACCGGGACTAGGACCGGGGAGCTGTTTTTT.